These 21 T cell receptor beta chains were sequenced from one sample in a study of CD8+CD57+ T cells in acquired aplastic anemia. Using genomic DNA as the template, TCR beta VDJ and CDR3 profiling was carried out. TCRdb reprocessed the reads via MiXCR and lists one record per CDR3 protein. This sample has approximately 170,000 distinct CDR3 sequences; approximately 44% occur once, and the top ten carry 3.2%. An expansion of CD8+CD57+ cells by flow cytometry had been shown in patients chosen for sequencing. Sequencing was done on a sample of sorted CD4+, CD8+, or CD8+CD57+ T cells (not recorded which) from PBMCs. These receptors originate from a human donor with aplastic anemia.

To note about this clonotype: With a much larger clone just one base away, this may be a read error. This rearrangement joins TRBV5-4 to TRBJ1-1; D is ambiguous. There are 15 residues in the CDR3. Germline CDR1 and CDR2: SGHNT and YYREEE (reference sequence). The ends were cut back, 4 bases at V and 6 bases at J, with 19 bases in the middle. The CDR3 spells CASSPSVNSAAEAFF. DNA of the CDR3: TGTGCCAGCAGCCCCTCAGTTAATAGTGCAGCTGAAGCTTTCTTT. The whole variable domain, filled in from reference TRBV5-4 and TRBJ1-1, reads ETGVTQSPTHLIKTRGQQVTLRCSSQSGHNTVSWYQQALGQGPQFIFQYYREEENGRGNFPPRFSGLQFPNYSSELNVNALELDDSALYLCASSPSVNSAAEAFFGQGTRLTVV.

The chain combines TRBV9 with TRBJ2-5, with 8 bases matching TRBD1. The CDR3 contains 16 residues. Germline V gene data show CDR1 as SGDLS and CDR2 as YYNGEE. V was pared by 0 bases and J by 3 bases, with 7 bases of the junction left unmatched. CDR3 protein: CASSVGTGGPEETQYF. CDR3 DNA sequence: TGTGCCAGCAGCGTAGGTACAGGGGGACCCGAAGAGACCCAGTACTTC.

The J gene is TRBJ1-6, the V gene TRBV12-3 or TRBV12-4, with 7 bases lining up with TRBD1. This CDR3 region has 16 residues. V lost 11 bases and J lost 9; bases outside the gene matches: 19. This chain's CDR3 is CACSEDRSALSSPLHF. CDR3 DNA: TGTGCCTGTAGTGAGGACAGGTCCGCTTTATCTTCACCCCTCCACTTT.

This clonotype was recorded at least ten times. The gene calls are TRBV6-1 and TRBJ1-4; D is possibly TRBD1 (5 bases). V dropped 7 bases and J dropped 3 bases, with 12 bases sitting between them. This CDR3 has 14 amino acids. CDR1 is MNHNS and CDR2 is SASEGT in the germline V gene. The CDR3 region is CASKSGHANEKLFF. In DNA form, the CDR3 reads TGTGCCAGCAAGTCAGGGCATGCTAATGAAAAACTGTTTTTT.

This clonotype was picked up a small number of times. V is TRBV10-3 and J is TRBJ2-7; 7 nucleotides agree with TRBD2. V lost 8 bases to trimming and J lost 2 bases; unmatched junction nucleotides: 9. This CDR3 comprises 14 residues. Germline assignment: CDR1 ENHRY and CDR2 SYGVKD. CDR3 amino acids: CAIWGGTGAYEQYF. CDR3 sequence (DNA): TGTGCCATCTGGGGGGGGACTGGCGCCTACGAGCAGTACTTC.

The chain links TRBV2 to TRBJ1-2; D is possibly TRBD1 (5 bases). Germline V CDR1 and CDR2: SNHLY, FYNNEI. The CDR3 loop spans 15 amino acids. The V end was cut by 3 bases, the J end by 5 bases, with 16 bases between. CDR3 protein: CASSESGRADYGYTF. The CDR3 nucleotides are TGTGCCAGCAGTGAGTCAGGCAGGGCGGATTATGGCTACACCTTC.

This clonotype was counted at least ten times. The rearrangement links TRBV3-1 to TRBJ1-5; unclear D gene. The length of the CDR3 is 14 residues. Germline loops: CDR1 LGHDT, CDR2 YNNKEL (reference sequence). V was cut by 5 bases and J by 7 bases, with 15 bases left in between. CDR3 bases: TGTGCCAGCAGCTTGGGCCTGGTCAGGCAGCCCCAGCATTTT. It codes for CASSLGLVRQPQHF.

Only a few counts were recorded for this clonotype. The genes are TRBV2 and TRBJ1-2; D gene unclear. Trimming took off 2 bases at V and 5 bases at J, with 6 bases between the two ends. CDR3 length equals 12 residues. CDR1 and CDR2 (germline): SNHLY, FYNNEI. The CDR3 bases are TGTGCCAGCAGTGAACTTACGTATGGCTACACCTTC. This gives the protein CASSELTYGYTF. Combining the CDR3 with reference TRBV2 and TRBJ1-2 gives the whole variable domain EPEVTQTPSHQVTQMGQEVILRCVPISNHLYFYWYRQILGQKVEFLVSFYNNEISEKSEIFDDQFSVERPDGSNFTLKIRSTKLEDSAMYFCASSELTYGYTFGSGTRLTVV.

The CDR3: CSVRDPSGQGRNEQYV. DNA for the CDR3: TGCAGTGTTAGAGATCCCTCGGGACAGGGCAGGAACGAGCAGTACGTC. The chain is built from TRBV20-1 and TRBJ2-7; 9 bases map to TRBD1. There are 16 residues in the CDR3. CDR1 DFQATT and CDR2 SNEGSKA come from the germline V gene (reference sequence).

This clonotype was picked up many times. The rearrangement joins TRBV7-9 to TRBJ2-2; 10 nucleotides align to TRBD1. The ends lost 6 bases at V and 3 bases at J; junction bases unmatched: 1. Germline values: CDR1 SEHNR, CDR2 FQNEAQ (reference sequence). The CDR3 consists of 14 residues. The CDR3 reads CASRGTGDTGELFF. The CDR3 DNA sequence: TGTGCCAGCAGAGGGACAGGGGACACCGGGGAGCTGTTTTTT.

With regard to this clonotype: This may arise from a read error, as a much more abundant clone is one base away. The chain has TRBV11-3 and TRBJ2-7; 10 bases align to TRBD2. The CDR3 loop spans 15 amino acids. CDR1 and CDR2 from the germline V gene are SGHNT and YENEEA. CDR3 sequence: CDSSLGLAGVHEQYF. CDR3 DNA: TGTGACAGCAGCTTGGGCCTAGCGGGGGTTCACGAGCAGTACTTC.

In the case of this clonotype: The germline gene is not matched at one end of the junction; a read error may be the cause. The CDR3 sequence is CASSLVGQGGNEQYF. In DNA form, the CDR3 reads TGTGCCAGCAGTTTAGTTGGACAGGGAGGGAATGAGCAGTATTTT. This chain connects TRBV11-2 to TRBJ2-3; maybe TRBD1 (8 bases). In germline, CDR1 is SGHAT, CDR2 FQNNGV. The length of the CDR3 is 15 residues.

V and J are TRBV15 and TRBJ2-2, with 8 positions matching TRBD1. The germline CDR1 and CDR2 sequences are LNHNV and YYDKDF (reference sequence). The CDR3 has 16 residues. The J segment lost 1 base and the V segment lost 4 bases, leaving 5 bases of the junction unmatched. CDR3 sequence (DNA): TGTGCCACCAGCACGAGACAGGGGCTGAACACCGGGGAGCTGTTTTTT. Translation: CATSTRQGLNTGELFF.

This clonotype was seen more than once but under ten times. CDR3 nucleotides: TGTGCCATCAGTTCGGGGGGAGGAAGCAATCAGCCCCAGCATTTT. Protein: CAISSGGGSNQPQHF. V is TRBV10-3 and J is TRBJ1-5, with D possibly TRBD1 on 5 matching bases. This CDR3 is 15 amino acids long. Germline loops: CDR1 ENHRY, CDR2 SYGVKD. V lost 5 bases and J lost 1, with 12 bases in between.

The gene calls are TRBV10-2 and TRBJ2-1; D is ambiguous. The CDR3 is 12 residues long. V gave up 4 bases and J gave up 2 bases, with 3 bases separating them. Germline V CDR1 and CDR2: WSHSY, SAAADI. The CDR3 coding sequence is TGCGCCAGCAGTGGTACCTACAATGAGCAGTTCTTC. The encoded protein is CASSGTYNEQFF.

In this sample, this clonotype turned up a few times. The gene calls are TRBV3-1 and TRBJ2-2; perhaps TRBD2 as D (5 bases). The CDR3 length is 13 residues. Germline loops: CDR1 LGHDT, CDR2 YNNKEL (reference sequence). V was cut by 1 base and J by 7 bases, with 7 bases left in between. This CDR3 is CASSQVGSGELFF. Here the CDR3 DNA reads TGTGCCAGCAGCCAAGTGGGGAGCGGGGAGCTGTTTTTT.

This chain links TRBV29-1 with TRBJ2-5, with D possibly called TRBD1 or TRBD2 (5 bases each). The CDR3 loop spans 12 amino acids. V dropped 4 bases and J dropped 2 bases, with 8 bases sitting between them. Per the germline V gene, CDR1 is SQVTM and CDR2 is ANQGSEA. This CDR3 reads CSVVWGQETQYF. The CDR3 region has the DNA TGCAGCGTTGTCTGGGGGCAAGAGACCCAGTACTTC.

This sequence joins TRBV2 and TRBJ1-6, with a tentative D call TRBD1 (6 bases). The CDR3 runs 14 residues. Germline CDR1 reads SNHLY; CDR2 reads FYNNEI. The V end lost 5 bases, the J end lost 5 bases, and 10 bases lay between the germline ends. The CDR3: CASSNRADNSPLHF. As DNA, the CDR3 is TGTGCCAGCAGTAACAGGGCCGATAATTCACCCCTCCACTTT.

This clonotype was recorded many times. The gene calls are TRBV12-3 or TRBV12-4 and TRBJ2-1; D gene unclear. The CDR3 covers 13 residues. V dropped 6 bases and J dropped 0 bases, with 6 bases sitting between them. The CDR3 region is CASRHSSYNEQFF. CDR3 in DNA: TGTGCCAGCAGACACAGCTCCTACAATGAGCAGTTCTTC.

This clonotype was observed at least ten times. This chain links TRBV9 with TRBJ2-5; 9 bases are a match to TRBD1. This CDR3 has 14 residues. The germline gives CDR1 SGDLS, CDR2 YYNGEE. V gave up 1 base and J gave up 4 bases; unmatched junction bases: 2. The CDR3: CASSVNRGRETQYF. The DNA of the CDR3 is TGTGCCAGCAGCGTAAACAGGGGGCGAGAGACCCAGTACTTC.

The rearrangement links TRBV7-9 to TRBJ2-7; D is unclear. The CDR3 is 13 residues long. The germline CDR1 and CDR2 sequences are SEHNR and FQNEAQ (reference sequence). V was pared by 3 bases and J by 2 bases, with 8 bases between. In DNA, the CDR3 is TGTGCCAGCAGCTTTATTCCAACCTACGAGCAGTACTTC. The encoded protein is CASSFIPTYEQYF.